This T cell receptor (beta chain) was captured in a study of cytomegalovirus exposure and HLA in healthy donors (dated 2017 in TCRdb). Concerning the study at large: According to an earlier analysis of around 600 of the donors, some 170 million T cells yielded 117 million unique TCR beta sequences and about 280 Gb of sequence data. An earlier analysis of some 600 of the donors applied high-throughput TCR beta sequencing to assess whether each TCR beta V gene segment acted as functional or pseudogenic. Of the approximately 400 genotyped donors, 65% to 90% fell in the genetic ancestry cluster associated with self-reported Caucasian donors. In addition to the first cohort of roughly 700 subjects, a separate validation cohort of 100 to 150 different subjects was used. The number of donors typed differed by locus, with 629-630 for A, B, C, DRB1 and DQB1, 522 for DQA1, about 610 for DPA1, and approximately 470 for DPB1. Approximately 300 gigabases of sequencing data and roughly 80 million unique TCR sequences made up an early release that covered some 640 HLA-typed donors. Rather than drawing on any new phenotypic data, the later analysis identified candidate immune exposures from TCR beta sequences and the way those sequences occurred across donors. Using immunosequencing, the study profiled T cell repertoires from fewer than 700 subjects and related those repertoires to cytomegalovirus serostatus. A few DR-DQ haplotypes were treated as single units for association and clustering because of strong linkage in the cohort. A later genetic analysis took genome-wide SNP genotypes for about three fifths of the 666 donors and used that subset as a discovery cohort. The study aimed to test whether cataloging public T cell receptors could reveal signatures of past pathogen exposure. Among roughly 370 genotyped donors of the cohort, an average of about 240,000 unique TCR beta nucleotide sequences were sequenced per donor, around 20% of them non-productive. Alongside the repertoire data, information on donor age, sex, ethnicity and CMV serostatus was compiled. A later analysis re-analyzed previously published TCR beta repertoires from about 730 donors and added high-resolution HLA genotyping to study TCR occurrence patterns. The study combined high-throughput TCR immunosequencing, statistical association of individual TCRs with disease status, and machine learning to predict cytomegalovirus infection status. Every discovery cohort repertoire had been produced on one sequencing platform. HLA typing included class I and class II loci at four-digit resolution.

CDR1 SGHRS and CDR2 YFSETQ are derived from the germline V gene. V is cut by 5 bases and J by 5 bases, and the space between the germline ends is 7 bases. Reading from cysteine to phenylalanine, the CDR3 counts 12 amino acids. CDR3 DNA only is kept here, 36 bases in frame from base 1. The research as a whole found: The classifier was reported to diagnose cytomegalovirus status with high specificity and sensitivity in both the original and validation cohorts. Only TCR beta chains were sequenced in this cohort, and the absence of alpha or paired-chain data limited detectable features. A cluster of highly shared sequence variants was judged likely to be a technical artifact of the sequencing pipeline. A later genetic analysis associated a missense DCLRE1C variant with V-gene and J-gene trimming of TCR beta chains, and an independent cohort replicated the association. In a later analysis, TCR association rates were found to vary across HLA loci, with the most associated TCRs seen for DRB1 alleles and the fewest for HLA-C alleles. Compared with equally common non-associated chains, HLA-associated TCR beta chains in a later analysis were more clonally expanded and had lower generation probabilities. Presence/absence analyses assumed roughly uniform sequencing depth across donors, an assumption that may not hold. A further reported finding was that TCR beta sequences accurately predicted the HLA-A and HLA-B alleles for most subjects in the first cohort. In an earlier analysis of around 600 of the donors, most TCR beta V segments were observed in productive rearrangements about 87% or about 30% of the time, broadly matching IMGT annotations. A later analysis found that most CMV-associated TCR beta chains appeared HLA-restricted, with HLA associations seemingly driven largely by CMV exposure. A few of the identified cytomegalovirus-associated TCR beta chains were confirmed in vitro to be specific for cytomegalovirus antigens. The study gave a list of under 200 TCR beta chains associated with cytomegalovirus. The only immune exposure information available for the cohort was CMV serostatus. Because HLA typing was unavailable for some donors at each locus, only the typed subset was used in association tests. Most TCR sequences were seen in very few donors, while some public TCRs were found in many individuals. Some IMGT-functional V segments, including TRBV6-2 and TRBV6-3, could not be told apart with the 87-base-pair reads, so those segments were excluded. According to a later genetic analysis, donors in an Asian-associated ancestry cluster had fewer N-insertions in productive TCRs than the approximately 610-donor mean. According to the authors, the approach could potentially be generalized to other disease states and immunological phenotypes. Assigning TCR associations to individual alleles was difficult when HLA alleles, especially DR and DQ, strongly co-occurred. Correlated functional status among segregating V segments might reflect linkage disequilibrium, but an unknown experimental factor could not be ruled out. Specific HLA alleles were associated with 15,000 to 20,000 TCR beta sequences at a false discovery rate of 0.05 in a later analysis. According to a later analysis, parvovirus B19, influenza, CMV and Epstein-Barr virus appeared linked to several top co-occurrence clusters. Because counts were too low, around 18 rarely observed V segments, including chromosome 9 orphons, were left out of the earlier analysis of several hundred of the donors.

The cohort was made up of roughly 670 healthy bone marrow donors. At the time of sampling, all cohort members were nominally healthy, though unrecorded immune exposures were likely present. The donor tested CMV seronegative, placing the donor among the 350 to 400 seronegative members of the cohort. Each donor provided a peripheral blood sample, and peripheral blood mononuclear cells were used for TCR beta sequencing. Genomic DNA was extracted from the blood cell samples with the Qiagen DNeasy Blood Extraction Kit. The library was built by means of the immunoSEQ multiplex PCR assay. A mixture of 60 forward primers for TCR Vbeta segments and 13 reverse primers for TCR Jbeta segments was used in the multiplex PCR. The CDR3 region of rearranged TCR beta genes was amplified from genomic DNA by a multiplex PCR assay. Amplified TCR beta libraries were sequenced as 87-base-pair reads on the Illumina HiSeq System. In the source study's methods: A later analysis tallied around 80 million unique TCR beta chains across the 700 or so repertoires, and about 10 million of those chains were shared by two or more donors. Raw reads were error-corrected and collapsed into unique sequences by a nearest-neighbor algorithm in which closely related sequences were merged to remove PCR and sequencing errors. To assign V, D and J gene segments, CDR3 sequences were aligned to IMGT reference sequences. For a sequence to be retained, a match of at least six nucleotides to both a V gene segment and a J gene segment was required. Rearrangements were classified as productive when the CDR3 lacked stop codons and remained in frame with V and J, and all other rearrangements were classified as non-productive. CDR3 was defined according to IMGT convention as the region running from the second conserved V-encoded cysteine to the conserved J-encoded phenylalanine. In an earlier analysis of approximately 590 of the donors, sequences lacking an unambiguous match to a single V gene segment were excluded. An earlier analysis of several hundred of the donors classified V segments as functional when productive rearrangements were above 56.7% and as segregating when the standard deviation between donors was above 5%. A statistical classification framework was developed to diagnose cytomegalovirus status using the catalog of TCR beta chain sequences. V and J gene assignment, in a later analysis, came from comparing TCR nucleotide sequences with IMGT/GENE-DB human TR gene sequences. A later analysis assigned CDR3 sequences and most-parsimonious VDJ recombination scenarios with the TCRdist pipeline. In a later analysis, every TCR beta chain was defined by the combination of its CDR3 amino acid sequence and its V-gene family, and reads without a unique V-gene family were dropped. A later analysis removed 550 to 650 highly shared, low-generation-probability nucleotide sequences to deal with suspected cross-contamination and a sequencing artifact. In a later analysis, a clonal expansion index for each public chain was calculated from normalized within-repertoire ranks of inferred template counts. In a later analysis, generation probabilities were computed using a VDJ recombination model fitted to out-of-frame rearrangements, and the results were checked against IGoR. Hypergeometric tests were used in a later analysis to score TCR-TCR, TCR-HLA and TCR-CMV co-occurrence, with a repertoire-size bias correction applied to the TCR pairs. To estimate false discovery rates, a later analysis permuted the HLA or CMV assignments 20 times. In a later analysis, co-occurring TCRs were grouped using DBSCAN, with TCRdist sequence similarity added in when clustering inside HLA-allele-positive subsets. Co-occurrence clustering excluded repertoires with fewer than 30,000 or more than 120,000 public chains, plus five with anomalous nucleotide sharing. TCRdb mirrors the immuneACCESS table, restricted to in-frame sequences. Some clones are absent from its copies; in checked studies, under half trace to an unresolved V gene, and the reason for the others is unknown. The DNA was the basis for D and trimming; V, J and clone size are from that table. Within this sample are fewer than 200,000 clones, with less than 90% of them counted one time only. The ten largest clones add up to around 1.5% of the sample.

Worth noting for this clone: The target of this receptor is not known. No much larger clone is present one base from it, and per-base qualities are unavailable.

Source material: PBMCs. The receptor chain draws on TRBV5-1 and TRBJ2-2; perhaps TRBD1 is the D gene, with 6 bases matching. This clonotype was obtained from a man aged 45-65 years in good health and CMV-seronegative. The CDR3 reads as follows: CASRQGTGELFF. The nucleotide sequence reads TGCGCCAGCAGACAGGGTACCGGGGAGCTGTTTTTT.